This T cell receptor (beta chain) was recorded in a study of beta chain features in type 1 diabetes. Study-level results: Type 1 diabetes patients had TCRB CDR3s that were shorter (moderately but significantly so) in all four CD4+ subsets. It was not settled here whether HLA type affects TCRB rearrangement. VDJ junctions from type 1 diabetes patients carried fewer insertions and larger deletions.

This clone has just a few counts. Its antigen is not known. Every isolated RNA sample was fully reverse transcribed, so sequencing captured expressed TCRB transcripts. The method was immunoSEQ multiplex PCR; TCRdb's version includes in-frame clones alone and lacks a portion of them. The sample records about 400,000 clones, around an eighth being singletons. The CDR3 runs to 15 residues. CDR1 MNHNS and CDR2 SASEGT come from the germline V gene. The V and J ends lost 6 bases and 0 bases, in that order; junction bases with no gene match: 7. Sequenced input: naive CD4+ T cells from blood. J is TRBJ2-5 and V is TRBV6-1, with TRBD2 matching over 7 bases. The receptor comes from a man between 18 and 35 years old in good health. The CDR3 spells CASSATSANQETQYF. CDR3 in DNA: TGTGCCAGCAGCGCTACTAGCGCCAACCAAGAGACCCAGTACTTC.